The rows below give T cell receptor beta chains drawn from one sample of a study of T-cell reconstitution after alpha-beta-depleted transplantation in children. TCRdb re-called the PCR reads with MiXCR, one entry per CDR3 protein. This sample has just over 200,000 distinct CDR3 sequences, with around 9.2% found just once. The sequenced sample was PBMCs, mostly from graft donor cells, obtained 360 days after TCRalphabeta/CD19-depleted stem cell transplant. The receptors come from a male patient between 2 and 10 years old who had a stem cell transplant for acute myeloid leukemia, so the T cells may come from the graft donor. Both conserved end residues are part of each CDR3. Each record gives: clone size, V gene, D gene, J gene, CDR3 protein, CDR3 DNA. A D gene is named only where the DNA matches it firmly. Size tells how often a clone was seen (once, few, many) or the class of an expanded clone, and some rows leave it out.

>many|TRBV2|TRBD2|TRBJ2-3
CASSDVASGTGAEDTQYF
TGTGCCAGCAGTGATGTGGCTAGCGGGACCGGGGCGGAGGATACGCAGTATTTT
>NA|TRBV6-5|TRBD2|TRBJ2-5
CASSYSIAGGLSETQYF
TGTGCCAGCAGTTACTCAATAGCGGGGGGGCTATCCGAGACCCAGTACTTC
>NA|TRBV11-3|TRBD2|TRBJ2-1
CASSLAAGGEQFF
TGTGCCAGCAGCTTAGCAGCGGGGGGTGAGCAGTTCTTC
>many|TRBV12-3/TRBV12-4|NA|TRBJ1-1
CASSPSWAGLRTEAFF
TGTGCCAGCAGCCCTAGCTGGGCAGGTCTGAGGACTGAAGCTTTCTTT
>many|TRBV29-1|TRBD2|TRBJ2-1
CSDTGGPSYNEQFF
TGCAGCGATACGGGGGGTCCTTCCTACAATGAGCAGTTCTTC
>NA|TRBV6-5|NA|TRBJ2-5
CASSYSRLKETQYF
TGTGCCAGCAGTTACTCGAGACTCAAAGAGACCCAGTACTTC
>NA|TRBV20-1|TRBD1|TRBJ1-5
CSANRQGVNQPQHF
TGCAGTGCTAACCGACAGGGGGTCAATCAGCCCCAGCATTTT
>NA|TRBV4-1|NA|TRBJ2-2
CASSQGISDNTGELFF
TGCGCCAGCAGCCAAGGTATTTCAGATAACACCGGGGAGCTGTTTTTT
>few|TRBV5-6|NA|TRBJ2-3
CASSPTGTSTDTQYF
TGTGCCAGCAGCCCGACAGGAACTAGCACAGATACGCAGTATTTT
>few|TRBV7-9|NA|TRBJ2-7
CASSSPGTRYEQYF
TGTGCCAGCAGCAGTCCCGGGACCCGCTACGAGCAGTACTTC
>NA|TRBV20-1|NA|TRBJ1-6
CSAPTGLDNSPLHF
TGCAGTGCGCCCACAGGGTTGGATAATTCACCCCTCCACTTT
>few|TRBV10-3|NA|TRBJ1-2
CAISEGGPNYGYTF
TGTGCCATCAGTGAGGGAGGGCCTAACTATGGCTACACCTTC
>NA|TRBV10-3|NA|TRBJ1-2
CAISVLNYGYTF
TGTGCCATCAGTGTACTAAACTATGGCTACACCTTC
>few|TRBV9|TRBD1|TRBJ2-7
CASSGGTGGQYEQYF
TGTGCCAGCAGCGGAGGGACAGGGGGCCAATACGAGCAGTACTTC
>NA|TRBV2|TRBD1|TRBJ1-5
CASSVRRGLGSNQPQHF
TGTGCCAGCAGTGTCCGGAGGGGGCTAGGTAGCAATCAGCCCCAGCATTTT
>NA|TRBV7-3|TRBD1|TRBJ1-1
CASSGTVHTEAFF
TGTGCCAGCAGCGGGACAGTCCACACTGAAGCTTTCTTT
>many|TRBV20-1|NA|TRBJ1-3
CSAPYRDTIYF
TGCAGCGCCCCATACAGAGACACCATATATTTT
>NA|TRBV7-3|NA|TRBJ1-2
CASSPTPGDPYGYTF
TGTGCCAGCAGCCCCACTCCGGGGGACCCTTATGGCTACACCTTC
>NA|TRBV11-1|NA|TRBJ2-1
CASSRVGDDAPFF
TGTGCCAGCAGCCGGGTGGGGGACGATGCACCGTTCTTC
>NA|TRBV29-1|TRBD2|TRBJ2-1
CSVVTRGGARSYNEQFF
TGCAGCGTTGTCACCCGGGGGGGGGCCCGCTCCTACAATGAGCAGTTCTTC
>few|TRBV5-1|NA|TRBJ1-2
CASSPGRTYGYTF
TGCGCCAGCAGCCCGGGACGGACCTATGGCTACACCTTC
>NA|TRBV20-1|NA|TRBJ1-4
CSAVISTNEKLFF
TGCAGTGCTGTTATTTCAACTAATGAAAAACTGTTTTTT
>many|TRBV25-1|TRBD2|TRBJ2-3
CASSDYGLAGDGTDTQYF
TGTGCCAGCAGTGACTACGGACTAGCGGGAGATGGGACAGATACGCAGTATTTT
>many|TRBV5-5|TRBD2|TRBJ2-1
CASSLFPGGEKYNEQFF
TGTGCCAGCAGCCTTTTTCCCGGGGGGGAAAAGTACAATGAGCAGTTCTTC
>NA|TRBV5-1|NA|TRBJ2-6
CASSLVPALGANVLTF
TGCGCCAGCAGCTTGGTTCCGGCCCTTGGGGCCAACGTCCTGACTTTC
>NA|TRBV6-1|NA|TRBJ2-2
CATNPEWAYTGELFF
TGTGCCACAAACCCTGAATGGGCGTACACCGGGGAGCTGTTTTTT
>few|TRBV27|NA|TRBJ2-2
CASSLWRGHNTGELFF
TGTGCCAGCAGTTTATGGCGGGGCCATAACACCGGGGAGCTGTTTTTT
>many|TRBV5-1|NA|TRBJ2-7
CASSLTRAPSYEQYF
TGCGCCAGCAGCTTGACGAGGGCCCCTAGCTACGAGCAGTACTTC
>many|TRBV29-1|NA|TRBJ2-6
CSVELGFPIRSGANVLTF
TGCAGCGTTGAGTTAGGGTTTCCTATTCGCTCTGGGGCCAACGTCCTGACTTTC
>few|TRBV5-5|NA|TRBJ2-7
CASSFPRTTYSEQYF
TGTGCCAGCAGCTTCCCCAGGACCACGTACAGTGAGCAGTACTTC
>NA|TRBV12-3/TRBV12-4|NA|TRBJ2-2
CASSFSGAAGELFF
TGTGCCAGCAGTTTCTCCGGGGCGGCCGGGGAGCTGTTTTTT
>few|TRBV12-3/TRBV12-4|TRBD2|TRBJ2-2
CASSLGGGGPNTGELFF
TGTGCCAGCAGTTTGGGGGGCGGGGGGCCGAACACCGGGGAGCTGTTTTTT
>many|TRBV29-1|TRBD2|TRBJ2-1
CSVAGTSSYNEQFF
TGCAGCGTCGCCGGGACTAGCTCCTACAATGAGCAGTTCTTC
>NA|TRBV12-3/TRBV12-4|TRBD1|TRBJ1-2
CASSRQGSRDGYTF
TGTGCCAGCAGTCGACAGGGCTCAAGAGATGGCTACACCTTC
>NA|TRBV7-8|NA|TRBJ2-1
CASSRKRGGENPVRYNEQFF
TGTGCCAGCAGCCGGAAAAGGGGGGGAGAAAACCCCGTGAGATACAATGAGCAGTTCTTC
>NA|TRBV27|TRBD1|TRBJ1-3
CASSLRGPGNTIYF
TGTGCCAGCAGTTTGAGGGGGCCTGGAAACACCATATATTTT
>NA|TRBV5-1|TRBD1|TRBJ1-2
CASSLGGGRGYGYTF
TGCGCCAGCAGCTTGGGAGGGGGCCGAGGCTATGGCTACACCTTC
>few|TRBV19|TRBD2|TRBJ2-1
CATFPRTSGTSYNEQFF
TGTGCCACCTTCCCCCGGACTAGCGGGACCTCCTACAATGAGCAGTTCTTC
>many|TRBV7-2|TRBD1|TRBJ1-5
CASSPRGRVNQPQHF
TGTGCCAGCAGCCCCAGGGGGAGGGTCAATCAGCCCCAGCATTTT
>NA|TRBV5-1|NA|TRBJ2-3
CASSSGSWGSTDTQYF
TGCGCCAGCAGCTCGGGATCATGGGGGAGCACAGATACGCAGTATTTT
>many|TRBV7-2|NA|TRBJ2-1
CASSLEVAQEQFF
TGTGCCAGCAGCTTAGAGGTGGCTCAGGAGCAGTTCTTC
>many|TRBV7-2|TRBD2|TRBJ2-1
CASSFWASGIDNEQFF
TGTGCCAGCAGCTTTTGGGCTAGCGGGATTGACAATGAGCAGTTCTTC
>many|TRBV20-1|NA|TRBJ1-1
CSAPTPELVAFF
TGCAGTGCTCCTACGCCCGAACTGGTAGCTTTCTTT
>NA|TRBV3-1|TRBD2|TRBJ2-5
CASSQDRRELAGKQETQYF
TGTGCCAGCAGCCAAGACCGCCGGGAACTAGCGGGGAAACAAGAGACCCAGTACTTC
>NA|TRBV9|TRBD2|TRBJ2-3
CASSVVAGNTQYF
TGTGCCAGCAGCGTAGTAGCGGGAAATACGCAGTATTTT
>many|TRBV29-1|TRBD1|TRBJ2-1
CSKRTGTHNEQFF
TGCAGCAAAAGGACAGGAACCCACAATGAGCAGTTCTTC
>NA|TRBV18|NA|TRBJ1-1
CASSPRRGSDTEAFF
TGTGCCAGCTCACCACGCAGGGGTAGCGACACTGAAGCTTTCTTT
>NA|TRBV9|TRBD2|TRBJ2-6
CASSPRTSSGANVLTF
TGTGCCAGCAGCCCCCGGACTAGTTCTGGGGCCAACGTCCTGACTTTC
>many|TRBV24-1|NA|TRBJ2-3
CATSEGREDTDTQYF
TGTGCCACCAGTGAAGGTAGGGAAGACACAGATACGCAGTATTTT
>NA|TRBV7-9|TRBD2|TRBJ2-4
CASSSQGLAGGIQYF
TGTGCCAGCAGCTCCCAAGGACTAGCGGGCGGCATTCAGTACTTC
>few|TRBV4-2|TRBD1|TRBJ1-3
CASSQGQTSGNTIYF
TGTGCCAGCAGTCAGGGACAGACCTCTGGAAACACCATATATTTT
>NA|TRBV5-1|NA|TRBJ2-7
CASSRGSGRPGEQYF
TGCGCCAGCAGCAGGGGATCAGGTCGACCTGGCGAGCAGTACTTC
>few|TRBV5-1|NA|TRBJ2-1
CASSSGGREKYEQFF
TGCGCCAGCAGCTCAGGGGGACGGGAGAAATATGAGCAGTTCTTC
>NA|TRBV7-8|TRBD1|TRBJ2-7
CASSLVRQGGAYEQYF
TGTGCCAGCAGCTTAGTTCGACAGGGGGGAGCCTACGAGCAGTACTTC
>many|TRBV12-3/TRBV12-4|NA|TRBJ2-5
CASSLVLALSPQYF
TGTGCCAGCAGTTTAGTCCTAGCTCTTAGCCCCCAGTACTTC
>few|TRBV12-3/TRBV12-4|TRBD1|TRBJ1-2
CASSPDRGLTGYTF
TGTGCCAGCAGTCCCGACAGGGGGCTTACTGGCTACACCTTC
>NA|TRBV4-2|TRBD2|TRBJ2-3
CASSPRTSGALSTDTQYF
TGTGCCAGCAGCCCGCGGACTAGCGGGGCCCTTAGCACAGATACGCAGTATTTT
>few|TRBV4-3|NA|TRBJ2-5
CASSQESRRLGQETQYF
TGCGCCAGCAGCCAAGAAAGTAGGCGGCTTGGGCAAGAGACCCAGTACTTC
>many|TRBV5-1|TRBD2|TRBJ2-3
CASSLGLAGSTDTQYF
TGCGCCAGCAGCTTGGGACTAGCGGGGAGCACAGATACGCAGTATTTT
>few|TRBV11-2|NA|TRBJ2-2
CASSGSGRGDTGELFF
TGTGCCAGCAGCGGTAGCGGCCGTGGGGACACCGGGGAGCTGTTTTTT